Presented here are 14 T cell receptor beta chains from one specimen sequenced in a study of tumor-infiltrating lymphocytes in localized non-small cell lung cancer. This table comes from immunoSEQ multiplex PCR, and its TCRdb copy is limited to in-frame clones, with some not included. This sample has roughly 8,000 clones; under 75% occur once, and the top ten carry 10% to 15%. The sequenced sample consisted of uninvolved lung tissue not adjacent to the tumor. All receptors derive from a human donor with non-small cell lung cancer.

The chain employs TRBV7-9 and TRBJ2-3; no clear D. The CDR3 totals 12 residues. The V end was cut by 2 bases, the J end by 4 bases, with 4 bases between. Germline V gene lookup returns CDR1 SEHNR and CDR2 FQNEAQ (reference sequence). The CDR3 DNA follows: TGTGCCAGCAGCTTATCCGCAGATACGCAGTATTTT. It codes for CASSLSADTQYF.

The table lists this clone with a few counts. V gene TRBV2 combines with J gene TRBJ2-5, with 8 bases that match TRBD2. Per the germline V gene, CDR1 is SNHLY and CDR2 is FYNNEI. The CDR3 is made up of 14 amino acids. J lost 2 bases, V lost 7 bases, and 6 bases had no gene match. The CDR3 reads CASIGSGAQETQYF. DNA of the CDR3: TGTGCCAGCATTGGTAGCGGGGCACAAGAGACCCAGTACTTC.

This clone was seen more than once but under ten times. This chain joins TRBV5-4 and TRBJ2-7; D is unresolved. The V gene's germline CDR1 is SGHNT and CDR2 YYREEE (reference sequence). The CDR3 length is 14 residues. Trimming took 0 bases from V and 3 from J, leaving 10 bases between them. CDR3 loop: CASSLVADNYEQYF. For the CDR3, the DNA is TGTGCCAGCAGCTTGGTGGCTGATAACTACGAGCAGTACTTC.

The rearrangement links TRBV5-4 to TRBJ2-5, with TRBD1 identical over 9 bases. V lost 4 bases to trimming and J lost 5 bases; unmatched junction nucleotides: 6. This CDR3 is 14 amino acids long. CDR1 SGHNT and CDR2 YYREEE come from the germline V gene (reference sequence). CDR3 bases: TGTGCCAGCAGCCCGGGACAGGGTTACGAGACCCAGTACTTC. It codes for CASSPGQGYETQYF.

The chain joins TRBV6-1 to TRBJ2-7; tentatively, D is TRBD1 (5 bases). Trimming shortened V by 6 bases and J by 5 bases, and 14 bases separated the two germline ends. The CDR3 runs 13 residues. Germline V CDR1 and CDR2: MNHNS, SASEGT. CDR3 amino acids: CASSFRVPNEQYF. As DNA, the CDR3 is TGTGCCAGCAGCTTCAGGGTCCCCAACGAGCAGTACTTC.

On this clone: One end of the junction fails to match germline, which may point to a read error. This chain connects TRBV4-1 to TRBJ2-7; D is possibly TRBD1 (6 bases). Germline assignment: CDR1 MGHRA and CDR2 YSYEKL. The CDR3 spans 19 residues. The CDR3 loop reads CASSKEGQGTFPHPYEQYF. The CDR3 DNA reads as TGCGCCAGCAGCAAAGAAGGGCAGGGGACGTTCCCGCACCCCTACGAGCAGTACTTC.

The chain links TRBV7-9 to TRBJ1-2, with D perhaps TRBD1 (5 bases). Germline V gene lookup returns CDR1 SEHNR and CDR2 FQNEAQ (reference sequence). V lost 5 bases, J lost 4 bases, and 11 bases lay in between. The CDR3 runs 13 residues. CDR3 sequence (DNA): TGTGCCAGCAGCCGGGGGGATTTCTATGGCTACACCTTC. Its protein product is CASSRGDFYGYTF.

This clone was counted between two and nine times. This sequence joins TRBV5-6 and TRBJ2-2; D might be TRBD1 or TRBD2, each matching 5 bases. Trimming pared 2 bases from V and 0 bases from J, leaving 8 bases between. In germline, CDR1 is SGHDT, CDR2 YYEEEE. CDR3 length: 15 amino acids. CDR3: CASSFGGTNTGELFF. The CDR3 DNA follows: TGTGCCAGCAGCTTTGGGGGAACGAACACCGGGGAGCTGTTTTTT. The full variable domain, in which reference TRBV5-6 and TRBJ2-2 provide the parts outside the CDR3, is DAGVTQSPTHLIKTRGQQVTLRCSPKSGHDTVSWYQQALGQGPQFIFQYYEEEERQRGNFPDRFSGHQFPNYSSELNVNALLLGDSALYLCASSFGGTNTGELFFGEGSRLTVL.

The chain links TRBV27 to TRBJ2-7, with D possibly called TRBD1 or TRBD2 (6 bases each). Looked up from germline, CDR1 is MNHEY and CDR2 is SMNVEV (reference sequence). V was shortened by 8 bases and J by 3 bases, with 17 bases between the two germline ends. CDR3 length: 14 residues. The CDR3 loop reads CASAVTGANYEQYF. CDR3 nucleotides: TGTGCCAGCGCCGTAACGGGGGCGAACTACGAGCAGTACTTC.

The rearrangement joins TRBV19 to TRBJ1-6; D remains ambiguous. The CDR3 covers 16 residues. Germline CDR1 LNHDA, CDR2 SQIVND (reference sequence). V was clipped by 3 bases and J by 8 bases, with 17 bases between them. The CDR3 DNA sequence: TGTGCCAGTAGTATGATAAGGAGGCAACGGGATTCACCCCTCCACTTT. Encoded protein: CASSMIRRQRDSPLHF.

The chain links TRBV4-2 to TRBJ2-1, with D possibly being TRBD2 (6 bases). The CDR3 is 15 amino acids. V lost 0 bases and J lost 5, with 11 bases in between. CDR1 LGHNA and CDR2 YNFKEQ come from the germline V gene. The CDR3 DNA reads TGTGCCAGCAGCCAAGATCGGCGGGGAAACAATGAGCAGTTCTTC. Its translation: CASSQDRRGNNEQFF.

This chain's CDR3 is CAWSTLKGGTEAFF. DNA of the CDR3: TGTGCCTGGAGTACCTTGAAAGGCGGCACTGAAGCTTTCTTT. The chain recombines TRBV30 with TRBJ1-1, with D unclear. This CDR3 spans 14 amino acids. Per germline, CDR1 GTSNPN and CDR2 SVGIG (reference sequence). Trimming shortened V by 2 bases and J by 4 bases, and 14 bases separated the two germline ends.

The rearrangement links TRBV30 to TRBJ1-6; D unclear. This CDR3 has 12 residues. Between the trimmed V and J ends, which lost 3 bases and 5 bases, there was a span of 5 bases. Germline V CDR1 and CDR2: GTSNPN, SVGIG (reference sequence). CDR3 in amino acids: CAWSSNNSPLHF. The DNA for the CDR3 is TGTGCCTGGAGCTCAAATAATTCACCCCTCCACTTT.

The gene calls are TRBV4-1 and TRBJ2-7; the match to TRBD1 covers 8 bases. The CDR3 extends over 15 amino acids. After removal of 1 base from V and 3 bases from J, the junction contained 5 bases not matched to a gene. Looked up from germline, CDR1 is MGHRA and CDR2 is YSYEKL. CDR3 sequence: CASSQVGTGYYEQYF. In DNA form, the CDR3 reads TGCGCCAGCAGCCAAGTCGGGACAGGTTACTACGAGCAGTACTTC.